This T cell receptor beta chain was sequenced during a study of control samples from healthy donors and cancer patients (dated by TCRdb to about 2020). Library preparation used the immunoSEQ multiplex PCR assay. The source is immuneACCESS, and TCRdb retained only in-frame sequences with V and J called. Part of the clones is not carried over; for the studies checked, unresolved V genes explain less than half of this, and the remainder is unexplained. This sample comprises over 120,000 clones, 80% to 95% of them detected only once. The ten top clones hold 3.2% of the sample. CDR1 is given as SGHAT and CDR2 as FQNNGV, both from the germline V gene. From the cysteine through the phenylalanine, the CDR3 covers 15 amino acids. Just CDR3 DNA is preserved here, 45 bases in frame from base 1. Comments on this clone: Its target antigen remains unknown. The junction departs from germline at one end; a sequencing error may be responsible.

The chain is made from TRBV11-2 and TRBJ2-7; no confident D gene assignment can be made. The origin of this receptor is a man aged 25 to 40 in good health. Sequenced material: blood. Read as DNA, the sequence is TGTGTCAGCAGCTTATACGCCAGGAGCTCCTACGAGCAGTACTTC. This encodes CVSSLYARSSYEQYF.